These 20 T cell receptor beta chains originate from one sample sequenced in a study of cytomegalovirus exposure and HLA in healthy donors (dated by TCRdb to about 2017). The library was obtained by the immunoSEQ multiplex PCR assay. For the multiplex PCR, a mixture combining 60 forward primers for TCR Vbeta segments and 13 reverse primers for TCR Jbeta segments was used. TCRdb's version of the immuneACCESS table is confined to in-frame rearrangements and falls short of the full clone set. An unresolved V gene accounts for under half of the shortfall where checked; the remainder is of unknown origin. For this sample there are about 220,000 clones; 76% appear just once. The leading ten clones occupy under 0.8% of the sample. Sequencing input: PBMCs. These receptors were taken from a man younger than 35 in good health and CMV-seronegative.

This clone appeared a few times. The V call is TRBV6-5, the J call TRBJ2-7; D not resolved. The V gene's germline CDR1 is MNHEY and CDR2 SVGAGI. The CDR3 sequence is 15 residues long. V was pared by 5 bases and J by 0 bases, with 14 bases between. The CDR3 sequence: CASSRESYLSYEQYF. The CDR3 DNA reads as TGTGCCAGCAGTCGCGAGAGCTATCTCTCCTACGAGCAGTACTTC.

The V call is TRBV5-8, the J call TRBJ1-5; D uncertain. CDR1 is SGHTS and CDR2 is YDEGEE in the germline V gene. Trimming removed 4 bases from V and 0 bases from J, with 8 bases in between. CDR3 length: 14 amino acids. The DNA of the CDR3 is TGTGCCAGCAGCGGCCAGTATAGCAATCAGCCCCAGCATTTT. Protein sequence: CASSGQYSNQPQHF.

This clone was seen more than once but under ten times. This CDR3 reads CASSVRSEAFDEQFF. CDR3 nucleotides: TGTGCCAGCAGCGTGCGGAGCGAAGCATTCGATGAGCAGTTCTTC. This chain joins TRBV9 and TRBJ2-1, with D uncertain. This CDR3 comprises 15 residues. V was trimmed by 2 bases and J by 8 bases, leaving 17 bases between them. CDR1 SGDLS and CDR2 YYNGEE come from the germline V gene.

This chain links TRBV15 with TRBJ2-5; 8 bases match TRBD1. With V trimmed by 5 bases and J by 4 bases, 6 bases remained unmatched. Germline-derived CDR1 and CDR2 are LNHNV and YYDKDF (reference sequence). The CDR3 sequence is 14 residues long. The CDR3 DNA is TGTGCCACCAGCGGGGGACAGGTCGGAGAGACCCAGTACTTC. Its translation: CATSGGQVGETQYF.

The chain couples TRBV10-2 to TRBJ2-7; 11 nucleotides match TRBD1. Trimming at V came to 6 bases and at J to 6 bases, leaving 4 bases not matched to a gene. Germline V lookup: CDR1 WSHSY, CDR2 SAAADI. The CDR3 spans 13 residues. In nucleotides, the CDR3 is TGCGCCAGCAGCGGACAGGGGGCATCCGAGCAGTACTTC. It yields the protein CASSGQGASEQYF.

The rearrangement joins TRBV11-2 to TRBJ1-2; the match to TRBD1 covers 7 bases. With V trimmed by 2 bases and J by 0 bases, 6 bases remained unmatched. Per the germline V gene, CDR1 is SGHAT and CDR2 is FQNNGV. This CDR3 spans 16 amino acids. The CDR3 DNA is TGTGCCAGCAGCTTAAATTCCGGGACAGCTAACTATGGCTACACCTTC. It translates to CASSLNSGTANYGYTF.

This clone was seen only a few times. Other DNA sequences within the sample encode an identical CDR3. The rearrangement links TRBV6-5 to TRBJ1-1; D perhaps matches TRBD1 (5 bases). Germline values: CDR1 MNHEY, CDR2 SVGAGI. Trimming left V 4 bases short and J 1 base short, with 7 bases between. This CDR3 spans 13 amino acids. The CDR3 bases are TGTGCCAGCAGTTTAGGACAGAACACTGAAGCTTTCTTT. This gives the protein CASSLGQNTEAFF.

The CDR3 DNA is TGTGCCAGCAGTGATCAGGGGTCTTTCACAGATACGCAGTATTTT. It translates to CASSDQGSFTDTQYF. The gene calls are TRBV6-1 and TRBJ2-3, with D perhaps matching TRBD1 (6 bases). The CDR3 contains 15 residues. The germline V and J ends were trimmed by 3 bases and 2 bases, with 12 bases remaining between them. CDR1 MNHNS and CDR2 SASEGT come from the germline V gene.

The chain links TRBV5-1 to TRBJ2-7; 8 bases map to TRBD2. The CDR3 is 15 residues long. Losses at the gene ends were 0 bases for V and 5 bases for J; bases not matched to a gene: 7. The germline V gene encodes CDR1 SGHRS and CDR2 YFSETQ. CDR3 DNA: TGCGCCAGCAGCTTGGTGCCAGCGGGAGCCAACGAGCAGTACTTC. It translates to CASSLVPAGANEQYF.

The chain carries TRBV5-6 and TRBJ2-7, with D hard to call. This CDR3 is 12 amino acids long. The germline gives CDR1 SGHDT, CDR2 YYEEEE. Trimming shortened V by 3 bases and J by 4 bases, and 8 bases separated the two germline ends. CDR3 amino acids: CASSYSMYEQYF. The DNA for the CDR3 is TGTGCCAGCAGCTATTCTATGTACGAGCAGTACTTC.

Written as DNA, the CDR3 is TGCGCCAGCAGCTTAGCGGGATCCACAGATACGCAGTATTTT. Protein product: CASSLAGSTDTQYF. The gene calls are TRBV10-1 and TRBJ2-3, with 8 bases that match TRBD2. After removal of 6 bases from V and 2 bases from J, the junction contained 4 bases not matched to a gene. The CDR3 contains 14 residues. The germline CDR1 and CDR2 sequences are WNHNN and SYGVQD (reference sequence).

The chain uses TRBV27 and TRBJ1-2, with TRBD1 matching over 9 bases. This CDR3 comprises 14 residues. The V segment lost 9 bases and the J segment 8 bases; nucleotides outside the gene matches: 13. Germline V gene sequence: CDR1 MNHEY, CDR2 SMNVEV (reference sequence). For the CDR3, the DNA is TGTGCCAGTAGTACCCACAGGGGGCCGTGGGGCTACACCTTC. This codes for CASSTHRGPWGYTF.

CDR3 nucleotide sequence: TGTGCCAGCAGCCGCCTCCGGGAATCAGATGGCTACACCTTC. Protein sequence: CASSRLRESDGYTF. This chain links TRBV16 with TRBJ1-2; D not resolved. V dropped 4 bases and J dropped 6 bases, with 15 bases sitting between them. Germline assignment: CDR1 KGHSY and CDR2 FQNENV. This CDR3 is built from 14 residues.

The chain has TRBV19 and TRBJ2-1; 7 nucleotides match TRBD2. The CDR3 is 17 residues long. The V gene end was trimmed by 3 bases and the J gene end by 7 bases; junction bases not matched to a gene: 15. Per the germline V gene, CDR1 is LNHDA and CDR2 is SQIVND (reference sequence). The CDR3 region is CASSMGTTGLLYNEQFF. In nucleotides, the CDR3 is TGTGCCAGTAGTATGGGGACGACGGGACTACTTTATAATGAGCAGTTCTTC.

This clone came up once. The chain combines TRBV5-4 with TRBJ1-1, with a possible D match to TRBD1 (6 bases). The CDR3 is 15 amino acids. Trimming shortened V by 2 bases and J by 1 base, and 12 bases separated the two germline ends. The germline gives CDR1 SGHNT, CDR2 YYREEE (reference sequence). The CDR3 sequence is CASSLGQPSNTEAFF. In DNA, the CDR3 is TGTGCCAGCAGCTTAGGACAGCCGTCGAACACTGAAGCTTTCTTT.

This clone was observed once. The chain couples TRBV12-5 to TRBJ1-1; D remains unclear. Trimming removed 0 bases at V and 4 bases at J, with 15 bases between. The CDR3 is 16 amino acids. Germline lookup yields CDR1 LGHNT and CDR2 FRNRAP. The CDR3 spells CASGLVRKGGGTEAFF. Written as DNA, the CDR3 is TGTGCTAGTGGTTTGGTACGGAAGGGAGGAGGCACTGAAGCTTTCTTT.

The CDR3 DNA follows: TGTGCCAGCAGCAGCAGGGGTCCCTACGAGCAGTACTTC. It yields the protein CASSSRGPYEQYF. J is TRBJ2-7 and V is TRBV7-8, with a weak D call TRBD1 (6 bases). Germline values: CDR1 SGHVS, CDR2 FQNEAQ. The V gene lost 5 bases and the J gene lost 2 bases, with 10 bases spanning the gap. This CDR3 is built from 13 residues.

The chain has TRBV6-5 and TRBJ2-1; 7 bases are a match to TRBD2. Trimming removed 2 bases from V and 6 bases from J; junction bases left unmatched: 1. This CDR3 comprises 13 residues. The germline CDR1 and CDR2 sequences are MNHEY and SVGAGI. CDR3: CASSYVAGNEQFF. The CDR3 region has the DNA TGTGCCAGCAGTTACGTAGCGGGCAATGAGCAGTTCTTC.

The V call is TRBV9, the J call TRBJ1-4; D may be TRBD1 (5 bases). The CDR3 runs to 11 residues. V was shortened by 5 bases and J by 10 bases, with 9 bases between the two germline ends. The germline V gene encodes CDR1 SGDLS and CDR2 YYNGEE. CDR3 loop: CASRGVGKLFF. CDR3 in DNA: TGTGCCAGCAGAGGGGTAGGAAAACTGTTTTTT.

The chain combines TRBV19 with TRBJ2-3, with no clear D. The CDR3 consists of 12 residues. V dropped 3 bases and J dropped 4 bases, with 5 bases sitting between them. Per the germline V gene, CDR1 is LNHDA and CDR2 is SQIVND (reference sequence). CDR3 loop: CASSIRADTQYF. Written as DNA, the CDR3 is TGTGCCAGTAGTATTAGAGCAGATACGCAGTATTTT.